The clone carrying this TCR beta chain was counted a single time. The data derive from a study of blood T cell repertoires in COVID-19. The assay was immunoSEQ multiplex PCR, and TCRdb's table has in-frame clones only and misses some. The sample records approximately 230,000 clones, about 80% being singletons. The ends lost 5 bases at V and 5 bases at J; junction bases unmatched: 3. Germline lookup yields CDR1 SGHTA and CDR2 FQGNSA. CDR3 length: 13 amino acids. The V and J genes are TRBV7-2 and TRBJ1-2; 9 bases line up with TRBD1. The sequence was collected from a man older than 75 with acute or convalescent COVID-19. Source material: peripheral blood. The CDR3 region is CASSLDRGYGYTF. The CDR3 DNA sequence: TGTGCCAGCAGCCTGGACAGGGGATATGGCTACACCTTC.